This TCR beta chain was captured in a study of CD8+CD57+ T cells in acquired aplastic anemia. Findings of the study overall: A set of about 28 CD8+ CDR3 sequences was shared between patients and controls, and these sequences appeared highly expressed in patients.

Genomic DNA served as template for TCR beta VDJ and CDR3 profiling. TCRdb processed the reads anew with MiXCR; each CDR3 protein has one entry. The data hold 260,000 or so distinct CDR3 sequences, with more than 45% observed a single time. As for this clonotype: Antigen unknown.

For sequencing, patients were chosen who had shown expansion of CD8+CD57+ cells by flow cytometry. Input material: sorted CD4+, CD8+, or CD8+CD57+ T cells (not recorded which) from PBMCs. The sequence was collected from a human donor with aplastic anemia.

Here the CDR3 reads CAISESAGGNGYTF. The CDR3 DNA follows: TGTGCCATCAGTGAGTCTGCTGGGGGAAACGGCTACACCTTC. The chain carries TRBV10-3 and TRBJ1-2; possible D gene TRBD1, 5 bases. With 0 bases removed from V and 8 bases from J, the gap between germline ends came to 13 bases. Germline CDR1 reads ENHRY; CDR2 reads SYGVKD. This CDR3 spans 14 amino acids.